These 3 T cell receptor beta chains share one sample of origin, sequenced in a study of cytomegalovirus exposure and HLA in healthy donors. TCRdb's table, derived via immunoSEQ multiplex PCR, lists solely in-frame clones and lacks some. This sample has around 70,000 clones, with approximately 95% found just once. Sequencing input: PBMCs. The receptor set was obtained from a young man in good health and CMV-seronegative.

The J gene is TRBJ2-5, the V gene TRBV28; the D is unclear. The CDR3 extends over 12 amino acids. Germline V gene sequence: CDR1 MDHEN, CDR2 SYDVKM. Trimming stripped 3 bases from V and 4 bases from J, with 6 bases between. The CDR3 loop reads CASSLSGETQYF. CDR3 DNA: TGTGCCAGCAGTTTGTCAGGAGAGACCCAGTACTTC.

The chain has TRBV28 and TRBJ2-2; D is perhaps TRBD1 (5 bases). V gave up 4 bases and J gave up 3 bases, with 12 bases separating them. The CDR3 runs to 15 residues. Germline V gene sequence: CDR1 MDHEN, CDR2 SYDVKM. The DNA for the CDR3 is TGTGCCAGCAGTTACATACAGGTGCACACCGGGGAGCTGTTTTTT. It specifies CASSYIQVHTGELFF.

V and J are TRBV6-1 and TRBJ1-6; D is uncertain. Germline V gene lookup returns CDR1 MNHNS and CDR2 SASEGT. V was clipped by 4 bases and J by 3 bases, with 10 bases between them. The CDR3 totals 15 residues. The CDR3 sequence: CASSGTEDYNSPLHF. DNA for the CDR3: TGTGCCAGCAGTGGAACAGAAGACTATAATTCACCCCTCCACTTT.